Shown below are 20 T cell receptor beta chains from a single sample sequenced in a study of T-cell memory formation after mild COVID-19. In TCRdb, the 5' RACE reads were re-called with MiXCR into one record per CDR3 protein. The sample has fewer than 350,000 distinct CDR3 sequences; 14% are singletons. The specimen sequenced was PBMCs or a T cell subset sorted from them (not recorded which). Every receptor here comes from a man between 18 and 35 years old who had mild COVID-19 (a few samples of this study predate the infection). Cell type and time point are not known.

The chain links TRBV5-1 to TRBJ2-3; TRBD1 matches 8 bases. The CDR3 is 16 residues long. The V gene end was trimmed by 3 bases and the J gene end by 2 bases; junction bases not matched to a gene: 8. CDR1 SGHRS and CDR2 YFSETQ come from the germline V gene. CDR3 bases: TGCGCCAGCAGCTCTGGGGACAGGACTTTCACAGATACGCAGTATTTT. The encoded protein is CASSSGDRTFTDTQYF.

This clonotype has at least ten counts. The chain combines TRBV12-3 or TRBV12-4 with TRBJ1-1; D is unresolved. This CDR3 comprises 13 residues. The ends were cut back, 3 bases at V and 2 bases at J, with 7 bases in the middle. CDR3 sequence (DNA): TGTGCCAGCAGTTTTGAGGGTAACACTGAAGCTTTCTTT. It translates to CASSFEGNTEAFF.

This clonotype was seen a few times. The chain is built from TRBV7-3 and TRBJ2-5; 8 nucleotides line up with TRBD2. The CDR3 length is 14 residues. V lost 3 bases and J lost 2; bases outside the gene matches: 2. Germline V gives CDR1 SGHTA, CDR2 FQGTGA. The CDR3: CASSFVAGQETQYF. The CDR3 coding sequence is TGTGCCAGCAGCTTCGTAGCGGGGCAAGAGACCCAGTACTTC.

This chain connects TRBV9 to TRBJ1-2; D not resolved. Germline V gene sequence: CDR1 SGDLS, CDR2 YYNGEE. CDR3 length: 12 amino acids. Trimming shortened V by 3 bases and J by 3 bases, and 6 bases separated the two germline ends. CDR3 sequence: CASSASHYGYTF. In DNA form, the CDR3 reads TGTGCCAGCAGCGCCTCGCACTATGGCTACACCTTC.

The V and J genes are TRBV20-1 and TRBJ2-5; 7 bases map to TRBD2. Germline trimming cut 2 bases from V and 2 bases from J; bases unmatched to any gene: 8. CDR3 length equals 15 residues. CDR1 is DFQATT and CDR2 is SNEGSKA in the germline V gene (reference sequence). Written as DNA, the CDR3 is TGCAGTGCTAGACTGGAAGCGGGATTACAAGAGACCCAGTACTTC. It codes for CSARLEAGLQETQYF.

The rearrangement joins TRBV7-9 to TRBJ2-5; 9 bases are a match to TRBD2. CDR1 is SEHNR and CDR2 is FQNEAQ in the germline V gene (reference sequence). This CDR3 is built from 15 residues. V trimming: 5 bases; J trimming: 5 bases; junction bases outside the gene matches: 9. CDR3 coding DNA: TGTGCCAGCAGCCTCGGCGGGGGGGCCTCGGAGACCCAGTACTTC. It yields the protein CASSLGGGASETQYF.

The sample holds a few counts of this clonotype. J is TRBJ2-5 and V is TRBV6-5; 10 bases align to TRBD2. This CDR3 spans 14 amino acids. The V segment lost 4 bases and the J segment 5 bases; nucleotides outside the gene matches: 4. Germline V gives CDR1 MNHEY, CDR2 SVGAGI. This CDR3 is CASSSTSGMETQYF. CDR3 DNA sequence: TGTGCCAGCAGTTCCACTAGCGGGATGGAGACCCAGTACTTC.

The sample holds a few counts of this clonotype. The gene calls are TRBV5-1 and TRBJ2-1; 12 positions agree with TRBD2. This CDR3 region has 16 residues. Germline V gene sequence: CDR1 SGHRS, CDR2 YFSETQ. V lost 3 bases to trimming and J lost 4 bases; unmatched junction nucleotides: 5. The CDR3: CASSSLLAGGYNEQFF. As DNA, the CDR3 is TGCGCCAGCAGCTCGCTTCTAGCGGGGGGGTACAATGAGCAGTTCTTC.

The chain joins TRBV6-2 or TRBV6-3 to TRBJ2-7; weak D call: TRBD1 (6 bases). Deletions cut 5 bases from V and 1 base from J, with 15 bases between. Per the germline V gene, CDR1 is MNHEY and CDR2 is SVGEGT. The CDR3 runs to 15 residues. DNA for the CDR3: TGTGCCAGCAGTCCCCCGGGACACCTTTCCTACGAGCAGTACGTC. It yields the protein CASSPPGHLSYEQYV.

This clonotype was counted a few times. The V call is TRBV5-1, the J call TRBJ1-1; D gene ambiguous. V lost 0 bases to trimming and J lost 7 bases, with 10 bases between them. This CDR3 is 13 amino acids long. Germline loops: CDR1 SGHRS, CDR2 YFSETQ. CDR3 nucleotide sequence: TGCGCCAGCAGCTTGGCAGGTTTAAGTGAAGCTTTCTTT. Amino acids: CASSLAGLSEAFF.

This clonotype came up a few times. The V gene is TRBV30, the J gene TRBJ1-2; D gene uncertain. The CDR3 is made up of 11 amino acids. Trimming stripped 0 bases from V and 5 bases from J, with 4 bases between. The germline V gene has CDR1 GTSNPN and CDR2 SVGIG (reference sequence). DNA of the CDR3: TGTGCCTGGAGTGTCGGGTATGGCTACACCTTC. This gives the protein CAWSVGYGYTF.

This clonotype has a handful of counts. V usage is TRBV6-2 or TRBV6-3 and J usage is TRBJ2-7, with a possible D match to TRBD1 (5 bases). Germline-derived CDR1 and CDR2 are MNHEY and SVGEGT. Between the trimmed V and J ends, which lost 4 bases and 4 bases, there was a span of 11 bases. This CDR3 comprises 13 residues. The CDR3 spells CASSLGAQYEQYF. The CDR3 region has the DNA TGTGCCAGCAGTTTAGGGGCCCAATACGAGCAGTACTTC.

This chain uses TRBV28 with TRBJ2-5; possible D gene TRBD1, 6 bases. CDR1 and CDR2 (germline): MDHEN, SYDVKM. CDR3 size: 15 residues. The V end was cut by 3 bases, the J end by 3 bases, with 14 bases between. CDR3 amino acids: CASSFWLRGEETQYF. The CDR3 coding sequence is TGTGCCAGCAGTTTTTGGCTCAGGGGAGAAGAGACCCAGTACTTC.

This clonotype was recorded at least ten times. The chain is built from TRBV7-2 and TRBJ2-7; D may be TRBD1 or TRBD2 (6 bases each). The CDR3 is made up of 17 amino acids. Per germline, CDR1 SGHTA and CDR2 FQGNSA. Trimming removed 4 bases from V and 1 base from J, with 20 bases in between. In DNA form, the CDR3 reads TGTGCCAGCAGCTCTCGGGTAGGGGGGTTTGAGTCCTACGAGCAGTACTTC. Translation gives CASSSRVGGFESYEQYF.

The chain carries TRBV2 and TRBJ1-4, with D perhaps matching TRBD1 (6 bases). Germline values: CDR1 SNHLY, CDR2 FYNNEI. This CDR3 is built from 18 residues. The ends were cut back, 2 bases at V and 0 bases at J, with 16 bases in the middle. CDR3 DNA sequence: TGTGCCAGCAGTGAAAGGAAGGGGACACTTGCAACTAATGAAAAACTGTTTTTT. This translates into CASSERKGTLATNEKLFF.

In its sample, this clonotype was seen a few times. The V and J genes are TRBV9 and TRBJ1-2, with D possibly matching TRBD1 (5 bases). This CDR3 has 14 residues. Trimming removed 0 bases from V and 7 bases from J, with 13 bases in between. Per the germline V gene, CDR1 is SGDLS and CDR2 is YYNGEE. CDR3 sequence: CASSVEPGRGGYTF. In DNA form, the CDR3 reads TGTGCCAGCAGCGTAGAACCGGGGCGTGGTGGCTACACCTTC.

In its sample, this clonotype was seen a few times. The chain links TRBV25-1 to TRBJ1-2, with D possibly matching TRBD1 (6 bases). Germline V gives CDR1 MGHDK, CDR2 SYGVNS. V gave up 8 bases and J gave up 7 bases, with 11 bases separating them. The CDR3 totals 11 residues. This CDR3 reads CASFRGTGYTF. The DNA of the CDR3 is TGTGCCAGCTTCAGGGGTACTGGCTACACCTTC.

The sample holds a few counts of this clonotype. J is TRBJ1-5 and V is TRBV5-1, with D maybe TRBD1 (5 bases). Germline values: CDR1 SGHRS, CDR2 YFSETQ. The ends were cut back, 0 bases at V and 5 bases at J, with 12 bases in the middle. CDR3 length: 15 residues. The DNA for the CDR3 is TGCGCCAGCAGCTTGGGTGCAGGGTCCTATCAGCCCCAGCATTTT. It encodes CASSLGAGSYQPQHF.

This sequence joins TRBV5-1 and TRBJ1-6, with TRBD1 matching 8 bases. Trimming removed 4 bases from V and 11 bases from J; junction bases left unmatched: 8. CDR1 and CDR2 (germline): SGHRS, YFSETQ. This CDR3 is built from 14 residues. DNA for the CDR3: TGCGCCAGCAGCGTCCAGGGGGCGCGGACACCCCTCCACTTT. As protein: CASSVQGARTPLHF.

Many counts were recorded for this clonotype. The rearrangement links TRBV7-6 to TRBJ2-7; D is perhaps TRBD1 (6 bases). Trimming stripped 3 bases from V and 2 bases from J, with 11 bases between. The CDR3 loop spans 14 amino acids. CDR1 is SGHVS, CDR2 FNYEAQ, per germline. The CDR3, as DNA: TGTGCCAGCAGCTTGGACAGCGGAACCTACGAGCAGTACGTC. Its protein is CASSLDSGTYEQYV.